This T cell receptor (beta chain) is drawn from a study of blood T cell repertoires in COVID-19. Original analysis: Estimation of nucleated cell counts relied on the amplification of reference gene primers. Produced via immunoSEQ multiplex PCR; TCRdb's table is partial and in-frame only. V and J calls and clone size are those listed in that table; D and trimming were worked out from the DNA. The sample lists 90,000 to 150,000 clones, about 74% occurring once. V shed 4 bases and J 7 bases; nucleotides not matched to a gene: 4. Germline CDR1 and CDR2: KGHDR and SFDVKD. This CDR3 spans 15 amino acids. Sequencing was done on a sample of peripheral blood. This chain joins TRBV24-1 and TRBJ1-4, with 11 positions matching TRBD1. The source of this sequence is a human donor in a cohort sampled during active COVID-19. CDR3 sequence reads: CATSDPGTGGEKLFF. The CDR3 bases are TGTGCCACCAGTGACCCCGGGACAGGGGGTGAAAAACTGTTTTTT.